The 13 T cell receptor beta chains reported below all come from one sample, sequenced in a study of tissue T cells after allogeneic stem cell transplantation. Time point indicated: mouse harvest day 14 after allogeneic transplant. Tail vein injection delivered 10^7 T-cell-depleted bone marrow cells and 10^6 splenic CD5+ T cells. TCRdb keeps only in-frame clones here, not all; method: immunoSEQ multiplex PCR. Here the sample spans thousands of clones, around 40% being singletons. Specimen: skin. The receptor set was obtained from a female BALB/c mouse given C57BL/6 T cells with graft-versus-host disease after an allogeneic hematopoietic cell transplant.

By frequency in the sample, this clone is medium-sized. Genes here carry mouse names. Read sequence stops 1 residue before the CDR3 end, and the germline J gene provides the missing end. V is TRBV26 and J is TRBJ1-2; unclear D gene. V gave up 4 bases and J gave up 0 bases, with 6 bases separating them. Germline CDR1 reads KGHPV; CDR2 reads FQNQEV (reference sequence). This CDR3 is 13 amino acids long. The CDR3 bases that were read are TGTGCCAGCAGTCGGGTTTCAAACTCCGACTACACC. This gives the protein CASSRVSNSDYT. The entire CDR3 sequence reads CASSRVSNSDYTF.

This clone was seen only a few times. The gene names here belong to mouse. The read is 1 residue too short to cover the CDR3 end, so that end is filled in from the germline J gene. V gene TRBV16 combines with J gene TRBJ2-1, with no clear D. The CDR3 is 12 amino acids. CDR1 SGHSA and CDR2 FRNQAP come from the germline V gene. V shed 4 bases and J shed 7 bases, with 8 bases lying between them. The DNA read from the CDR3 is TGTGCAAGCAGCTCTCTATGGGCTGAGCAGTTC. Translated, it gives CASSSLWAEQF. The whole CDR3 region reads CASSSLWAEQFF.

This clone was detected only once. Gene names and germline match the mouse. The CDR3 end is not reached by the read, which stops 1 residue before it; the germline J gene fills it in. The chain couples TRBV13-2 to TRBJ2-4, with D unclear. The germline V and J ends were trimmed by 9 bases and 0 bases, with 8 bases remaining between them. CDR1 and CDR2 (germline): NNHNN, SYGAGS (reference sequence). The CDR3 runs 12 residues. CDR3 in amino acids: CAKGSSQNTLYF. CDR3 DNA (partial): TGTGCCAAGGGAAGTAGTCAAAACACCTTGTAC.

A word on this clone: Mouse germline and gene names are used. The read comes to an end 1 residue before the CDR3 does, leaving the germline J gene to fill in the end. This sequence joins TRBV26 and TRBJ2-1; 7 positions agree with TRBD1. Unmatched junction bases numbered 3, after V lost 6 bases and J lost 4 bases. CDR1 and CDR2 from the germline V gene are KGHPV and FQNQEV (reference sequence). The CDR3 spans 13 residues. Incomplete CDR3 DNA: TGTGCCAGCAGCCTCAGGGGGTATGCTGAGCAGTTC. As protein: CASSLRGYAEQF. In full, the CDR3 is CASSLRGYAEQFF. Looking up the rest from reference TRBV26 and TRBJ2-1 gives the full variable domain: NSKVIQTPRYLVKGQGQKAKMRCIPEKGHPVVFWYQQNKNNEFKFLINFQNQEVLQQIDMTEKRFSAECPSNSPCSLEIQSSEAGDSALYLCASSLRGYAEQFFGPGTRLTVL.

By proportion, this clone is medium-sized. Gene names refer to mouse genes. The read falls 1 residue short of the CDR3 end, and the missing part is taken from the germline J gene. V gene TRBV26 combines with J gene TRBJ1-3; D is undetermined. Trimming cost V 2 bases and J 0 bases, with 8 bases left between them. Germline V gives CDR1 KGHPV, CDR2 FQNQEV (reference sequence). This CDR3 has 15 residues. CDR3 sequence: CASSLVTNSGNTLYF. The CDR3 DNA, read in part, is TGTGCCAGCAGTCTGGTCACCAATTCTGGAAATACGCTCTAT.

This clone was seen more than once but under ten times. Mouse gene names and germline throughout. The sequence runs out 1 residue before the end of the CDR3; the remainder is reconstructed from the germline J gene. The V gene is TRBV3, the J gene TRBJ2-2; D is uncertain. The CDR3 loop spans 14 amino acids. The V gene's germline CDR1 is SNHLY and CDR2 FYNGKV (reference sequence). The ends were cut back, 1 base at V and 1 base at J, with 4 bases in the middle. CDR3 protein: CASSLEINTGQLYF. CDR3 DNA (partial): TGTGCCAGCAGCTTAGAAATAAACACCGGGCAGCTCTAC.

With regard to this clone: Genes and germline are mouse. The read terminates 1 residue ahead of where the CDR3 ends, so the germline J gene completes it. The gene calls are TRBV31 and TRBJ1-1, with unresolved D. CDR1 is GKSSPN and CDR2 is SITVG in the germline V gene. V was cut by 1 base and J by 7 bases, with 7 bases left in between. This CDR3 region has 11 residues. CDR3 protein: CAWSPAEEVFF. CDR3 DNA, as far as it was read: TGTGCCTGGAGTCCGGCAGAAGAAGTCTTC.

On this clone: Gene names and germline refer to mouse. From the germline J gene comes the end of the CDR3, since the read stops 1 residue before it. The chain employs TRBV16 and TRBJ2-7, with 8 bases aligning to TRBD2. The CDR3 length is 16 residues. The V gene end was trimmed by 1 base and the J gene end by 2 bases; junction bases not matched to a gene: 7. CDR1 is SGHSA and CDR2 is FRNQAP in the germline V gene. CDR3 in amino acids: CASSLVGGGRPYEQYF. The covered CDR3 bases are TGTGCAAGCAGCTTAGTTGGGGGGGGGCGGCCCTATGAACAGTAC. The whole variable domain, remainder taken from reference TRBV16 and TRBJ2-7, is NAGVIQTPRHKVTGKGQEATLWCEPISGHSAVFWYRQTIVQGLEFLTYFRNQAPIDDSGMPKERFSAQMPNQSHSTLKIQSTQPQDSAVYLCASSLVGGGRPYEQYFGPGTRLTVL.

This clone is labeled as medium-sized. Genes and germline are mouse. The CDR3 goes on 1 residue after the read ends, and that part is filled in from the germline J gene. The V and J genes are TRBV26 and TRBJ2-7; tentatively, D is TRBD1 or TRBD2 (7 bases each). The CDR3 sequence is 14 residues long. CDR1 KGHPV and CDR2 FQNQEV come from the germline V gene (reference sequence). V was trimmed by 0 bases and J by 3 bases, leaving 9 bases between them. CDR3 residues: CASSLSRGGYEQYF. CDR3 bases read: TGTGCCAGCAGTCTGTCCAGGGGGGGCTATGAACAGTAC.

For this clone: Each gene name is a mouse one. The read ends 1 residue early relative to the CDR3; the germline J gene fills the gap. The V call is TRBV26, the J call TRBJ1-2; D remains unclear. The germline V gene encodes CDR1 KGHPV and CDR2 FQNQEV (reference sequence). CDR3 length: 13 residues. Trimming left V 4 bases short and J 0 bases short, with 6 bases between. The CDR3 region is CASSPPTNSDYTF. CDR3 DNA, as far as it was read: TGTGCCAGCAGTCCCCCAACAAACTCCGACTACACC.

Turning to this clone: Gene names follow the mouse nomenclature. The CDR3 goes on 1 residue after the read ends, and that part is filled in from the germline J gene. The V and J genes are TRBV14 and TRBJ1-4, with 10 bases that match TRBD1. J lost 7 bases, V lost 2 bases, and 2 bases had no gene match. Germline-derived CDR1 and CDR2 are SGHDT and FRDEAV. The CDR3 contains 14 residues. CDR3 bases read: TGTGCCAGCAGTTTAGGGACAGGGGTCGAAAGATTATTT. Its translation is CASSLGTGVERLF. The whole CDR3 protein is CASSLGTGVERLFF. Full variable domain (missing parts from reference TRBV14 and TRBJ1-4): EAGVTQSPRYAVLQEGQAVSFWCDPISGHDTLYWYQQPRDQGPQLLVYFRDEAVIDNSQLPSDRFSAVRPKGTNSTLKIQSAKQGDTATYLCASSLGTGVERLFFGHGTKLSVL.

This clone was counted only a few times. Genes and germline come from the mouse. CDR3 DNA, as far as it was read: TGTGCCAGCAGTCTCGAAAACACAGAAGTCTTC. Translation gives CASSLENTEVF. The full CDR3 reads CASSLENTEVFF. This chain joins TRBV26 and TRBJ1-1; D is uncertain. The CDR3 end falls 1 residue outside the read, so it is completed with the germline J gene. Germline V gene data show CDR1 as KGHPV and CDR2 as FQNQEV (reference sequence). V dropped 3 bases and J dropped 1 base, with 3 bases sitting between them. The CDR3 extends over 12 amino acids.

To note about this clone: Gene names follow the mouse nomenclature. Read sequence stops 1 residue before the CDR3 end, and the germline J gene provides the missing end. The chain combines TRBV13-2 with TRBJ2-5, with 14 bases fitting TRBD2. After removal of 0 bases from V and 6 bases from J, the junction contained 6 bases not matched to a gene. The CDR3 contains 17 residues. The germline V gene has CDR1 NNHNN and CDR2 SYGAGS (reference sequence). The CDR3 spells CASGDAGTGGALDTQYF. Partial CDR3 DNA: TGTGCCAGCGGTGATGCAGGGACTGGGGGGGCGCTGGACACCCAGTAC.